Following are 26 T cell receptor beta chains from one sample sequenced in a study of T cell responses to AZD1222 COVID-19 vaccine. Assay used: immunoSEQ multiplex PCR; TCRdb lists only in-frame clones, some missing. The data hold approximately 150,000 clones, with around 89% observed a single time. Sequencing used peripheral blood, obtained on day 0 of AZD1222 vaccination. The source is an adult in good health.

The rearrangement uses TRBV24-1 and TRBJ1-2, with a weak D call TRBD1 (6 bases). The CDR3 runs 19 residues. In germline, CDR1 is KGHDR, CDR2 SFDVKD. Trimming cost V 5 bases and J 4 bases, with 28 bases left between them. The CDR3 DNA follows: TGTGCCACCAGTGCCCCAACGGGGGCGACCCTAAACGGGATCTATGGCTACACCTTC. As protein: CATSAPTGATLNGIYGYTF.

This chain links TRBV6-5 with TRBJ1-1, with 7 bases that match TRBD1. Unmatched junction bases numbered 5, after V lost 6 bases and J lost 1 base. Germline V CDR1 and CDR2: MNHEY, SVGAGI. The CDR3 contains 14 residues. Written as DNA, the CDR3 is TGTGCCAGCAGATACACAGGGGCGAACACTGAAGCTTTCTTT. Protein product: CASRYTGANTEAFF.

The V and J genes are TRBV18 and TRBJ1-2; D gene unclear. The CDR3 is made up of 14 amino acids. Per the germline V gene, CDR1 is KGHSH and CDR2 is LQKENI. V lost 6 bases and J lost 8, with 19 bases in between. This CDR3 reads CASSVPSASYGYTF. Written as DNA, the CDR3 is TGTGCCAGCTCCGTCCCTTCGGCGTCGTACGGCTACACCTTC.

The chain employs TRBV27 and TRBJ1-4, with D possibly matching TRBD1 (5 bases). The germline V gene encodes CDR1 MNHEY and CDR2 SMNVEV (reference sequence). The CDR3 runs to 16 residues. Trimming removed 5 bases from V and 2 bases from J, with 15 bases in between. This chain's CDR3 is CASSPRFEGTNEKLFF. In DNA form, the CDR3 reads TGTGCCAGCAGTCCGCGTTTTGAGGGGACTAATGAAAAACTGTTTTTT.

This clone was counted between two and nine times. V gene TRBV18 combines with J gene TRBJ2-1, with D tentatively TRBD1 (6 bases). Looked up from germline, CDR1 is KGHSH and CDR2 is LQKENI. V shed 2 bases and J shed 2 bases, with 13 bases lying between them. The CDR3 sequence is 16 residues long. This CDR3 reads CASSPSADSTYNEQFF. The CDR3 nucleotides read TGTGCCAGCTCACCATCGGCGGACAGTACCTACAATGAGCAGTTCTTC.

This chain joins TRBV6-2 or TRBV6-3 and TRBJ1-1; TRBD1 matches at 7 bases. Germline CDR1 and CDR2: MNHEY and SVGEGT. This CDR3 comprises 17 residues. The V and J ends lost 0 bases and 1 base, in that order; junction bases with no gene match: 8. CDR3: CASSYSLTGTWNTEAFF. Here the CDR3 DNA reads TGTGCCAGCAGTTACTCGCTGACAGGGACTTGGAACACTGAAGCTTTCTTT.

The V gene is TRBV11-2, the J gene TRBJ1-6; 7 bases map to TRBD1. Trimming cost V 3 bases and J 7 bases; bases outside gene matches: 9. Per germline, CDR1 SGHAT and CDR2 FQNNGV. The CDR3 sequence is 16 residues long. For the CDR3, the DNA is TGTGCCAGCAGCTTTCAGGGGGTTGGGGAGAATTCACCCCTCCACTTT. Residues: CASSFQGVGENSPLHF.

The chain joins TRBV7-2 to TRBJ1-6, with a tentative D call TRBD1 (5 bases). The CDR3 sequence is 12 residues long. V dropped 5 bases and J dropped 14 bases, with 13 bases sitting between them. CDR1 and CDR2 from the germline V gene are SGHTA and FQGNSA. Written as DNA, the CDR3 is TGTGCCAGCAGCGTCCAGGGAGGCACCCTCCACTTT. This translates into CASSVQGGTLHF.

This clone was recorded once. The rearrangement links TRBV19 to TRBJ1-5; a weak D match, TRBD1 (5 bases). Trimming took 6 bases from V and 7 from J, leaving 16 bases between them. This CDR3 contains 14 residues. Germline V gene lookup returns CDR1 LNHDA and CDR2 SQIVND (reference sequence). The CDR3 DNA follows: TGTGCCAGTAGCCTCGGGGGTGGAGGCCAGCCCCAGCATTTT. This sequence encodes CASSLGGGGQPQHF.

This chain uses TRBV25-1 with TRBJ1-4; 7 positions match TRBD1. There are 15 residues in the CDR3. From germline, CDR1 is MGHDK and CDR2 SYGVNS. Losses at the gene ends were 5 bases for V and 0 bases for J; bases not matched to a gene: 3. CDR3 residues: CASSLQGATNEKLFF. The CDR3 DNA reads TGTGCCAGCAGTCTGCAGGGGGCAACTAATGAAAAACTGTTTTTT.

This clone appeared a single time. The chain employs TRBV5-1 and TRBJ1-1, with 9 nucleotides matching TRBD1. The CDR3 totals 15 residues. Germline CDR1 is SGHRS and CDR2 is YFSETQ. Trimming at V came to 7 bases and at J to 3 bases, leaving 10 bases not matched to a gene. CDR3 nucleotide sequence: TGCGCCAGCTACGACAGGGGGAGAGGGGACACTGAAGCTTTCTTT. This encodes CASYDRGRGDTEAFF.

The chain joins TRBV7-2 to TRBJ2-1, with D possibly called TRBD1 or TRBD2 (5 bases each). V lost 5 bases and J 5 bases, leaving 16 bases between the germline ends. The germline gives CDR1 SGHTA, CDR2 FQGNSA. There are 15 residues in the CDR3. Written as DNA, the CDR3 is TGTGCCAGCAGCCCCGGTGGGACGGGGAACAATGAGCAGTTCTTC. Translating it yields CASSPGGTGNNEQFF.

The rearrangement links TRBV3-1 (or the pseudogene TRBV3-2) to TRBJ1-6, with 7 bases fitting TRBD1. V trimming: 8 bases; J trimming: 5 bases; junction bases outside the gene matches: 9. Germline values: CDR1 LGHDT, CDR2 YNNKEL (reference sequence). This CDR3 region has 15 residues. CDR3 amino acids: CASASPRGDNSPLHF. The DNA for the CDR3 is TGTGCCAGCGCCTCCCCCAGGGGGGATAATTCACCCCTCCACTTT.

The rearrangement uses TRBV7-9 and TRBJ2-5; D is unclear. Germline CDR1 is SEHNR and CDR2 is FQNEAQ (reference sequence). V was shortened by 5 bases and J by 5 bases, with 9 bases between the two germline ends. The CDR3 has 12 amino acids. CDR3 DNA: TGTGCCAGCAGCACCATGAGGGAGACCCAGTACTTC. Its translation: CASSTMRETQYF.

V usage is TRBV7-9 and J usage is TRBJ1-2; 9 bases map to TRBD1. Germline lookup yields CDR1 SEHNR and CDR2 FQNEAQ (reference sequence). The CDR3 consists of 13 residues. V lost 4 bases to trimming and J lost 6 bases; unmatched junction nucleotides: 3. The CDR3 region has the DNA TGTGCCAGCAGCTCCAGGACAGGGGATGGCTACACCTTC. Its protein product is CASSSRTGDGYTF.

The chain couples TRBV2 to TRBJ2-1; D possibly corresponds to TRBD2 (5 bases). Between the trimmed V and J ends, which lost 4 bases and 0 bases, there was a span of 10 bases. This CDR3 spans 15 amino acids. Germline V gene lookup returns CDR1 SNHLY and CDR2 FYNNEI. The CDR3 DNA is TGTGCCAGCAGTGTTAGAGGGAACTCCTACAATGAGCAGTTCTTC. Protein product: CASSVRGNSYNEQFF. Together with reference TRBV2 and TRBJ2-1, the CDR3 gives the full variable domain: EPEVTQTPSHQVTQMGQEVILRCVPISNHLYFYWYRQILGQKVEFLVSFYNNEISEKSEIFDDQFSVERPDGSNFTLKIRSTKLEDSAMYFCASSVRGNSYNEQFFGPGTRLTVL.

The rearrangement links TRBV21-1 to TRBJ1-5; no DNA check was done on the table's D call, TRBD1. TRBV21-1 is a pseudogene locus. The CDR3 length is 18 residues. The CDR3 DNA reads as TGTGCCAGCAGCAAACAGGGGGCACCCGTTGAGAGCAATCAGCCCCAGCATTTT. It specifies CASSKQGAPVESNQPQHF.

This clone was observed a handful of times. The chain uses TRBV9 and TRBJ1-5; tentative D call: TRBD1 (5 bases). V lost 0 bases and J lost 9, with 10 bases in between. The germline V gene encodes CDR1 SGDLS and CDR2 YYNGEE. This CDR3 is built from 13 residues. The DNA of the CDR3 is TGTGCCAGCAGCGTAGGGGGCGTGGGGCCCCAGCATTTT. Its translation: CASSVGGVGPQHF.

The chain links TRBV11-2 to TRBJ1-1; 9 bases are shared with TRBD1. This CDR3 region has 15 residues. Per germline, CDR1 SGHAT and CDR2 FQNNGV. Trimming at V came to 5 bases and at J to 4 bases, leaving 8 bases not matched to a gene. The CDR3: CASSITGTGTTEAFF. CDR3 coding DNA: TGTGCCAGCAGCATTACCGGGACAGGGACCACTGAAGCTTTCTTT.

V and J are TRBV25-1 and TRBJ1-3; D gene ambiguous. This CDR3 contains 14 residues. With 3 bases removed from V and 4 bases from J, the gap between germline ends came to 10 bases. The germline CDR1 and CDR2 sequences are MGHDK and SYGVNS. Here the CDR3 DNA reads TGTGCCAGCAGTGAGCCGAGCCCGGGAAACACCATATATTTT. Amino acid sequence: CASSEPSPGNTIYF.

The rearrangement uses TRBV2 and TRBJ1-2; D uncertain. V shed 4 bases and J shed 4 bases, with 13 bases lying between them. CDR1 is SNHLY, CDR2 FYNNEI, per germline. This CDR3 has 14 residues. The CDR3 DNA is TGTGCCAGCAGTGCAGTCGTGGGGAGCTATGGCTACACCTTC. Translating gives CASSAVVGSYGYTF.

This chain links TRBV3-1 (or the pseudogene TRBV3-2) with TRBJ1-2; D remains unclear. The CDR3 spans 14 residues. Between the trimmed V and J ends, which lost 0 bases and 8 bases, there was a span of 13 bases. Germline V lookup: CDR1 LGHDT, CDR2 YNNKEL (reference sequence). In DNA, the CDR3 is TGTGCCAGCAGCCAAGAGAGACTCCCGGACGGCTACACCTTC. It yields the protein CASSQERLPDGYTF.

J is TRBJ2-1 and V is TRBV13, with TRBD2 identical over 11 bases. The CDR3 has 15 amino acids. Per the germline V gene, CDR1 is PRHDT and CDR2 is FYEKMQ (reference sequence). V lost 5 bases and J lost 12; bases outside the gene matches: 12. The CDR3: CASSRTSGLSGGQFF. As DNA, the CDR3 is TGTGCCAGCAGCCGGACTAGCGGGTTATCTGGGGGGCAGTTCTTC.

The chain combines TRBV10-3 with TRBJ1-5; no clear D gene. The CDR3 runs 14 residues. V gave up 5 bases and J gave up 4 bases, with 12 bases separating them. CDR1 and CDR2 from the germline V gene are ENHRY and SYGVKD. The DNA for the CDR3 is TGTGCCATCAGTATGGGCGGGGTTAATCAGCCCCAGCATTTT. Its translation is CAISMGGVNQPQHF.

V usage is TRBV5-1 and J usage is TRBJ2-5; the D gene is possibly TRBD2 (5 bases). This CDR3 spans 16 amino acids. V was shortened by 7 bases and J by 5 bases, with 24 bases between the two germline ends. Germline V gene lookup returns CDR1 SGHRS and CDR2 YFSETQ. CDR3 sequence: CASSPGSRDSAETQYF. DNA for the CDR3: TGCGCCAGCTCCCCGGGCAGTCGGGATTCCGCGGAGACCCAGTACTTC.

The chain recombines TRBV19 with TRBJ2-3; no reliable D call. Germline CDR1 and CDR2: LNHDA and SQIVND (reference sequence). Trimming took 3 bases from V and 5 from J, leaving 12 bases between them. The CDR3 totals 14 residues. The DNA for the CDR3 is TGTGCCAGTAGTATGAAAGCCCGGGTAGATACGCAGTATTTT. Protein sequence: CASSMKARVDTQYF.